The 27 T cell receptor beta chains presented below share a single source sample, sequenced in a study of blood T cell repertoires in COVID-19. The data were produced by immunoSEQ multiplex PCR, yet TCRdb's version contains in-frame clones alone and is incomplete. The table shows 100,000 to 150,000 clones, with 74% occurring only once. The material sequenced was peripheral blood. These receptors were obtained from a man aged 80 or over with COVID-19, enrolled during active disease.

The V gene is TRBV4-2, the J gene TRBJ2-2, with TRBD2 identical over 10 bases. The CDR3 sequence is 19 residues long. Losses at the gene ends were 1 base for V and 6 bases for J; bases not matched to a gene: 14. CDR1 and CDR2 from the germline V gene are LGHNA and YNFKEQ. CDR3 DNA sequence: TGTGCCAGCAGCCAAGGCCGTTCTAGCGGGAGCAAGGGAGCCGGGGAGCTGTTTTTT. This translates into CASSQGRSSGSKGAGELFF.

The CDR3 DNA sequence: TGTGCCACCAGCAGATTTCGGGAAGCCTACAATGAGCAGTTCTTC. This sequence encodes CATSRFREAYNEQFF. The genes are TRBV15 and TRBJ2-1; a possible D gene is TRBD2 (5 bases). V lost 2 bases to trimming and J lost 2 bases, with 10 bases between them. This CDR3 contains 15 residues. The germline V gene has CDR1 LNHNV and CDR2 YYDKDF (reference sequence).

V and J are TRBV29-1 and TRBJ2-3; no firm D call. Trimming took off 3 bases at V and 5 bases at J, with 6 bases between the two ends. The CDR3 spans 11 residues. The germline CDR1 and CDR2 sequences are SQVTM and ANQGSEA. The DNA of the CDR3 is TGCAGCGTTGATCCGGGAGATACGCAGTATTTT. This gives the protein CSVDPGDTQYF.

This clone was seen only once. Germline is not matched at one junction end, which may reflect a read error. The gene calls are TRBV7-2 and TRBJ2-1; the match to TRBD2 covers 11 bases. Germline V gene data show CDR1 as SGHTA and CDR2 as FQGNSA. This CDR3 is built from 14 residues. In DNA form, the CDR3 reads TGTGCCAGCAGCCTAGCGGGAGGCTACAATGAGCAGTTCTTC. The encoded protein is CASSLAGGYNEQFF.

This clone has just a few counts. The chain is built from TRBV6-2 or TRBV6-3 and TRBJ1-5; 10 bases match TRBD1. There are 16 residues in the CDR3. The J segment lost 5 bases and the V segment lost 0 bases, leaving 4 bases of the junction unmatched. Germline V gene data show CDR1 as MNHEY and CDR2 as SVGEGT. The CDR3 nucleotides read TGTGCCAGCAGTTACTCTGGGACAGGGGTGTATCAGCCCCAGCATTTT. Translation gives CASSYSGTGVYQPQHF.

Written as DNA, the CDR3 is TGTGCCAGTAGTGCCGGACAGGGACGGGGCTACACCTTC. Translated: CASSAGQGRGYTF. The rearrangement uses TRBV19 and TRBJ1-2; 8 bases fit TRBD1. Germline V gene data show CDR1 as LNHDA and CDR2 as SQIVND (reference sequence). CDR3 length equals 13 residues. J lost 8 bases, V lost 5 bases, and 7 bases had no gene match.

This clone was detected once. The rearrangement joins TRBV7-2 to TRBJ2-5; D remains unclear. The CDR3 totals 15 residues. Germline assignment: CDR1 SGHTA and CDR2 FQGNSA. V was cut by 5 bases and J by 0 bases, with 13 bases left in between. The CDR3 protein is CASSPLGGYQETQYF. CDR3 DNA sequence: TGTGCCAGCAGCCCGCTTGGCGGTTACCAAGAGACCCAGTACTTC.

This rearrangement joins TRBV7-2 to TRBJ1-2, with no clear D. The CDR3 runs 12 residues. Germline V CDR1 and CDR2: SGHTA, FQGNSA. V was cut by 3 bases and J by 6 bases, with 8 bases left in between. The CDR3 DNA is TGTGCCAGCAGCTTCCGGGAAGATGGCTACACCTTC. This gives the protein CASSFREDGYTF.

This clone was seen a few times. The gene calls are TRBV19 and TRBJ1-6; 7 positions match TRBD1. V dropped 7 bases and J dropped 14; count of bases not matched to a gene: 8. The CDR3 runs 12 residues. The germline CDR1 and CDR2 sequences are LNHDA and SQIVND (reference sequence). The CDR3 nucleotides are TGTGCCAGTAAAAAACCGGGACAGACCCTCCACTTT. Protein product: CASKKPGQTLHF.

The CDR3 DNA is TGTGCCAGCAGTCCCGGGACTAGCGGGAGCAACGAGCAGTACTTC. Its protein is CASSPGTSGSNEQYF. The V call is TRBV6-5, the J call TRBJ2-7, with 14 bases lining up with TRBD2. From germline, CDR1 is MNHEY and CDR2 SVGAGI. V lost 5 bases, J lost 5 bases, and 5 bases stayed unmatched. There are 15 residues in the CDR3.

The chain is built from TRBV18 and TRBJ1-2; perhaps TRBD1 as D (5 bases). From germline, CDR1 is KGHSH and CDR2 LQKENI. This CDR3 spans 15 amino acids. V dropped 6 bases and J dropped 4 bases, with 18 bases sitting between them. This CDR3 reads CASSLAIGGFYGYTF. The CDR3 nucleotides read TGTGCCAGCTCCCTCGCGATTGGGGGGTTCTATGGCTACACCTTC. The full variable domain, with the rest looked up from reference TRBV18 and TRBJ1-2, is NAGVMQNPRHLVRRRGQEARLRCSPMKGHSHVYWYRQLPEEGLKFMVYLQKENIIDESGMPKERFSAEFPKEGPSILRIQQVVRGDSAAYFCASSLAIGGFYGYTFGSGTRLTVV.

The sample holds many counts of this clone. V is TRBV19 and J is TRBJ1-2, with 9 bases that match TRBD1. Germline-derived CDR1 and CDR2 are LNHDA and SQIVND (reference sequence). The CDR3 is made up of 14 amino acids. Germline trimming cut 6 bases from V and 4 bases from J; bases unmatched to any gene: 6. CDR3: CASRAGTGLYGYTF. The DNA of the CDR3 is TGTGCCAGTAGGGCCGGGACAGGGCTCTATGGCTACACCTTC.

The rearrangement joins TRBV18 to TRBJ1-5, with 7 nucleotides matching TRBD1. Germline V CDR1 and CDR2: KGHSH, LQKENI. The CDR3 totals 16 residues. Trimming cost V 3 bases and J 5 bases; bases outside gene matches: 10. The chain's CDR3 is CASSPGAGQRYQPQHF. The CDR3, as DNA: TGTGCCAGCTCACCCGGGGCGGGACAGCGTTATCAGCCCCAGCATTTT.

The rearrangement joins TRBV6-5 to TRBJ1-4; weak D call: TRBD1 (6 bases). V dropped 4 bases and J dropped 6 bases, with 12 bases sitting between them. CDR1 and CDR2 from the germline V gene are MNHEY and SVGAGI. The CDR3 sequence is 14 residues long. The CDR3 nucleotides are TGTGCCAGCAGTTTTACCCAGGGGTATGAAAAACTGTTTTTT. Translating it yields CASSFTQGYEKLFF.

In DNA form, the CDR3 reads TGCGCCAGCAATTTTGGACAGGTCCAAGAGACCCAGTACTTC. This gives the protein CASNFGQVQETQYF. V and J are TRBV5-1 and TRBJ2-5; 7 positions agree with TRBD1. Per germline, CDR1 SGHRS and CDR2 YFSETQ. This CDR3 spans 14 amino acids. V shed 6 bases, J shed 1 base, and the junction held 6 bases outside the gene matches. The whole variable domain, filled in from reference TRBV5-1 and TRBJ2-5, reads KAGVTQTPRYLIKTRGQQVTLSCSPISGHRSVSWYQQTPGQGLQFLFEYFSETQRNKGNFPGRFSGRQFSNSRSEMNVSTLELGDSALYLCASNFGQVQETQYFGPGTRLLVL.

This clone was observed a handful of times. The rearrangement joins TRBV3-1 (or the pseudogene TRBV3-2) to TRBJ2-7, with a possible D match to TRBD2 (5 bases). Trimming cost V 2 bases and J 5 bases, with 10 bases left between them. Germline V gives CDR1 LGHDT, CDR2 YNNKEL (reference sequence). CDR3 length: 13 residues. The CDR3 spells CASSQRGFHEQYF. CDR3 nucleotides: TGTGCCAGCAGCCAACGGGGTTTCCACGAGCAGTACTTC.

This clone has only one observation. CDR3 sequence (DNA): TGTGCCAGTAGTAACCCAGGGGGCGGAGGCAATCAGCCCCAGCATTTT. The encoded protein is CASSNPGGGGNQPQHF. The V call is TRBV19, the J call TRBJ1-5; TRBD1 aligns across 8 bases. Germline CDR1 LNHDA, CDR2 SQIVND (reference sequence). The CDR3 is 16 amino acids. J was trimmed by 2 bases and V by 4 bases; bases with no gene match: 7.

This clone was counted once. This sequence joins TRBV18 and TRBJ2-5; D ambiguous. CDR1 and CDR2 (germline): KGHSH, LQKENI. The CDR3 has 14 residues. V lost 4 bases, J lost 4 bases, and 13 bases lay in between. CDR3: CASSRLVTGETQYF. CDR3 sequence (DNA): TGTGCCAGCTCACGCCTAGTCACGGGAGAGACCCAGTACTTC.

V gene TRBV19 combines with J gene TRBJ2-1; 8 positions match TRBD2. The trim removed 2 bases at V and 9 bases at J, leaving 15 bases unmatched. This CDR3 is built from 17 residues. CDR1 and CDR2 from the germline V gene are LNHDA and SQIVND (reference sequence). CDR3 loop: CASSISGAGASLSEQFF. The CDR3 DNA reads as TGTGCCAGTAGTATATCAGGAGCGGGAGCCTCCCTCTCTGAGCAGTTCTTC.

This sequence joins TRBV3-1 (or the pseudogene TRBV3-2) and TRBJ2-3; 12 bases are a match to TRBD2. The CDR3 is 15 amino acids. V lost 2 bases to trimming and J lost 14 bases; unmatched junction nucleotides: 11. The germline gives CDR1 LGHDT, CDR2 YNNKEL (reference sequence). This CDR3 reads CASSQHGLAGPSLYF. The CDR3 bases are TGTGCCAGCAGCCAACATGGACTAGCGGGGCCATCATTGTATTTT.

The chain combines TRBV10-2 with TRBJ1-6, with 11 bases identical to TRBD1. In germline, CDR1 is WSHSY, CDR2 SAAADI. The CDR3 contains 15 residues. J was trimmed by 6 bases and V by 4 bases; bases with no gene match: 2. This CDR3 reads CASSGTGGGNSPLHF. CDR3 bases: TGCGCCAGCAGTGGGACAGGGGGCGGTAATTCACCCCTCCACTTT.

V usage is TRBV5-4 and J usage is TRBJ1-3; 8 nucleotides match TRBD1. This CDR3 spans 14 amino acids. J was trimmed by 0 bases and V by 9 bases; bases with no gene match: 5. CDR1 and CDR2 from the germline V gene are SGHNT and YYREEE (reference sequence). The CDR3 DNA follows: TGTGCCATTTCACAGGGGGTCTCTGGAAACACCATATATTTT. Its translation is CAISQGVSGNTIYF. Complete variable domain (other parts from reference TRBV5-4 and TRBJ1-3): ETGVTQSPTHLIKTRGQQVTLRCSSQSGHNTVSWYQQALGQGPQFIFQYYREEENGRGNFPPRFSGLQFPNYSSELNVNALELDDSALYLCAISQGVSGNTIYFGEGSWLTVV.

This clone was seen more than once but under ten times. This chain links TRBV5-1 with TRBJ2-2, with D maybe TRBD1 (6 bases). Germline V gives CDR1 SGHRS, CDR2 YFSETQ. The CDR3 runs 15 residues. Trimming left V 3 bases short and J 6 bases short, with 15 bases between. DNA of the CDR3: TGCGCCAGCAGCTCAGGGGCCGAACGGCCCGGGGAGCTGTTTTTT. This codes for CASSSGAERPGELFF.

This rearrangement joins TRBV5-4 to TRBJ2-2; 9 bases agree with TRBD2. Germline V gene data show CDR1 as SGHNT and CDR2 as YYREEE (reference sequence). V dropped 4 bases and J dropped 0; count of bases not matched to a gene: 4. The CDR3 sequence is 16 residues long. DNA for the CDR3: TGTGCCAGCAGCCTAGGACTAGCGTCGAACACCGGGGAGCTGTTTTTT. It encodes CASSLGLASNTGELFF. The variable domain in full, completed from reference TRBV5-4 and TRBJ2-2, reads ETGVTQSPTHLIKTRGQQVTLRCSSQSGHNTVSWYQQALGQGPQFIFQYYREEENGRGNFPPRFSGLQFPNYSSELNVNALELDDSALYLCASSLGLASNTGELFFGEGSRLTVL.

This chain connects TRBV6-2 or TRBV6-3 to TRBJ1-2; 12 bases map to TRBD1. The CDR3 contains 17 residues. V trimming: 5 bases; J trimming: 8 bases; junction bases outside the gene matches: 15. Per germline, CDR1 MNHEY and CDR2 SVGEGT. The CDR3 coding sequence is TGTGCCAGCAGTAACCGAAGATCGGGACAGGGGGCGCGGGGCTACACCTTC. It is translated as CASSNRRSGQGARGYTF.

The rearrangement uses TRBV19 and TRBJ2-3, with D perhaps TRBD2 (6 bases). The V and J ends lost 4 bases and 4 bases respectively, with 9 bases between them. The CDR3 loop spans 13 amino acids. From germline, CDR1 is LNHDA and CDR2 SQIVND (reference sequence). CDR3 nucleotide sequence: TGTGCCAGTAGTACGGGAGTAGCAGATACGCAGTATTTT. Translating gives CASSTGVADTQYF.

The DNA of the CDR3 is TGTGCCAGCAGCTTAGACTGGAGCTCTGGAAACACCATATATTTT. Translation: CASSLDWSSGNTIYF. The J gene is TRBJ1-3, the V gene TRBV7-6; D is unresolved. V was pared by 1 base and J by 0 bases, with 7 bases between. The germline CDR1 and CDR2 sequences are SGHVS and FNYEAQ. The CDR3 spans 15 residues.